The clone carrying this T cell receptor beta chain was seen ten or more times. The target antigen is unknown. The CDR3 length is 14 residues. V lost 5 bases and J lost 4, with 11 bases in between. Germline V lookup: CDR1 KGHDR, CDR2 SFDVKD. TCRdb processed the 5' RACE reads anew with MiXCR; each CDR3 protein has one entry. In the table there are some 260,000 distinct CDR3 sequences, about 5.2% of which are singletons. The data belong to a study of T cells after yellow fever vaccination. Study-wide findings and caveats: Most primary-vaccination clones recurred post-booster (around 97% CD4, just over 85% CD8). FACS-sorted repertoires could harbor abundant contaminating bulk-population clonotypes.

The specimen comprised CD4+ T cells sorted from PBMCs, sampled on the day of the yellow fever booster vaccination. The chain recombines TRBV24-1 with TRBJ1-5, with D possibly being TRBD1 (5 bases). This receptor was obtained from a man aged 18 to 30 who received the YFV17D yellow fever vaccine. The CDR3 nucleotides are TGTGCCACCAGTGGGCAGGGCCAAAATCAGCCCCAGCATTTT. Translating gives CATSGQGQNQPQHF.